A single sample gave rise to the 10 T cell receptor beta chains below, sequenced in a study of cytomegalovirus exposure and HLA in healthy donors. The assay was immunoSEQ multiplex PCR, and TCRdb's table has in-frame clones only and misses some. This sample has some 170,000 clones; 80% to 90% occur once, and the top ten carry 1.4%. The material sequenced was PBMCs. The receptors were gathered from a woman aged 25-40 years in good health and CMV-seronegative.

The gene calls are TRBV27 and TRBJ1-3; 8 nucleotides match TRBD1. Germline loops: CDR1 MNHEY, CDR2 SMNVEV (reference sequence). This CDR3 contains 14 residues. V shed 3 bases and J 2 bases; nucleotides not matched to a gene: 0. The CDR3 reads CASSFRGPGNTIYF. DNA of the CDR3: TGTGCCAGCAGTTTCAGGGGGCCTGGAAACACCATATATTTT.

The chain employs TRBV19 and TRBJ2-7; D is unclear. Germline CDR1 reads LNHDA; CDR2 reads SQIVND (reference sequence). V was shortened by 6 bases and J by 0 bases, with 9 bases between the two germline ends. This CDR3 spans 13 amino acids. The CDR3 loop reads CASSLKSSYEQYF. The DNA for the CDR3 is TGTGCCAGTAGCCTAAAAAGCTCCTACGAGCAGTACTTC.

The J gene is TRBJ2-7, the V gene TRBV15, with TRBD2 as a possible D gene (5 bases). Between the trimmed V and J ends, which lost 1 base and 4 bases, there was a span of 5 bases. Per the germline V gene, CDR1 is LNHNV and CDR2 is YYDKDF (reference sequence). CDR3 length: 12 residues. The CDR3 DNA sequence: TGTGCCACCAGCAGAGGAGGGTACGAGCAGTACTTC. As protein: CATSRGGYEQYF. The complete variable domain, with remaining parts taken from reference TRBV15 and TRBJ2-7, reads DAMVIQNPRYQVTQFGKPVTLSCSQTLNHNVMYWYQQKSSQAPKLLFHYYDKDFNNEADTPDNFQSRRPNTSFCFLDIRSPGLGDTAMYLCATSRGGYEQYFGPGTRLTVT.

The chain combines TRBV9 with TRBJ1-1; no firm D call. The germline V and J ends were trimmed by 0 bases and 4 bases, with 13 bases remaining between them. The CDR3 is made up of 15 amino acids. The V gene's germline CDR1 is SGDLS and CDR2 YYNGEE. In DNA, the CDR3 is TGTGCCAGCAGCGTAGGCGTACGTCCTTCCACTGAAGCTTTCTTT. Encoded protein: CASSVGVRPSTEAFF.

The chain carries TRBV13 and TRBJ2-1; 8 nucleotides line up with TRBD2. CDR1 and CDR2 (germline): PRHDT, FYEKMQ (reference sequence). The CDR3 consists of 14 residues. J was trimmed by 8 bases and V by 2 bases; bases with no gene match: 5. CDR3 coding DNA: TGTGCCAGCAGCTTAATTAGCGGGGCCCATGAGCAGTTCTTC. It specifies CASSLISGAHEQFF.

The genes are TRBV5-1 and TRBJ2-1; D uncertain. V dropped 0 bases and J dropped 0 bases, with 7 bases sitting between them. Looked up from germline, CDR1 is SGHRS and CDR2 is YFSETQ. The CDR3 consists of 15 residues. Here the CDR3 reads CASSLEASSYNEQFF. CDR3 nucleotides: TGCGCCAGCAGCTTGGAAGCTAGCTCCTACAATGAGCAGTTCTTC.

The chain combines TRBV19 with TRBJ2-2; no clear D gene. This CDR3 has 14 amino acids. CDR1 is LNHDA, CDR2 SQIVND, per germline (reference sequence). Deletions cut 4 bases from V and 6 bases from J, with 12 bases between. CDR3 sequence (DNA): TGTGCCAGTAGTACGTATCCGAGTCCCGGGGAGCTGTTTTTT. As protein: CASSTYPSPGELFF.

V gene TRBV19 combines with J gene TRBJ1-2, with D unresolved. Between the trimmed V and J ends, which lost 5 bases and 7 bases, there was a span of 14 bases. Germline V gene sequence: CDR1 LNHDA, CDR2 SQIVND (reference sequence). The CDR3 loop spans 13 amino acids. The CDR3 nucleotides are TGTGCCAGTAGTTCCGGACGGGGAATTGGCTACACCTTC. It encodes CASSSGRGIGYTF.

The chain combines TRBV21-1 with TRBJ2-7; the D call of TRBD1 is as the table states it, not checked on the DNA. TRBV21-1 is noted as a pseudogene. The CDR3 is made up of 20 amino acids. This CDR3 reads CASSKASKVQGGTGEWEQYF. DNA of the CDR3: TGTGCCAGCAGCAAAGCCTCAAAGGTACAGGGGGGGACGGGGGAATGGGAGCAGTACTTC.

This clone was found once. The chain carries TRBV23-1 and TRBJ2-3, with 11 positions matching TRBD1. TRBV23-1 is reported as an ORF; its role is uncertain. V shed 4 bases, J shed 5 bases, and the junction held 14 bases outside the gene matches. The CDR3 runs 18 residues. CDR3 bases: TGCGCCAGCAGTCCAATGAAGGGACAGGGGGAATGGGTAGATACGCAGTATTTT. It yields the protein CASSPMKGQGEWVDTQYF.